This TCR beta chain was sequenced for a study of identical twins (dated by TCRdb to about 2016). With regard to the full study: The study deep-sequenced TCR alpha and beta repertoires from monozygotic twins, unrelated adults of various ages and cord blood to test whether fetal clonotypes persist. To rule out contamination, replicate twin experiments were performed at different times with different library preparation protocols.

CDR1 and CDR2 were assigned from the germline V gene as MNHEY and SVGAGI. Including cysteine and phenylalanine, the CDR3 has 15 amino acids. Left in the record is the CDR3 DNA by itself, 45 bases read in frame from the first base. V loses 4 bases of germline sequence and J loses 1 base, and the interval between the two ends is 12 bases. This clonotype was detected only a few times. Its antigen remains unidentified. No per-base quality is available; no much larger clone lies one base away. The receptor library was made with 5' RACE. Instrument on record: Illumina HiSeq 2000. Template switching introduced a universal primer binding site; the final cDNA contained a unique molecular identifier, enabling accurate counting of TCR cDNA molecules. First-strand cDNA for TCR alpha and beta chains was synthesized from specific primers in the conserved constant-segment region. To control for contamination, every cDNA library carried two barcodes: a SMART-Mk sample barcode plus Illumina barcodes. TruSeq adapter sequences, together with Illumina sample barcodes, were added in two successive PCR steps. The Illumina HiSeq platform was used with custom primers to sequence TCR alpha and beta cDNA libraries. The paper's processing steps were these. Raw reads were processed with MiGEC to extract unique molecular identifiers, and MiXCR was used to determine CDR3 positions. For each individual, recombination models were inferred using an EM algorithm with the repgenHMM and IGoR tools. Shared clonotypes were analyzed with the tcR package in R, and sharing was normalized by the product of cloneset sizes. Out-of-frame nonproductive sequences were analyzed to study raw recombination free of thymic and clonal selection effects. TCRdb reprocessing: public reads trimmed at Q25 with fastp, clones called with MiXCR, in-frame beta chains kept. Every CDR3 protein is listed once, alongside the most common genes and DNA of its rows. These V and J calls are TCRdb output, not the study's own analysis. For this sample the table gives a few hundred thousand distinct CDR3 sequences, of which roughly 20% were detected only once. The top ten clonotypes cover around 12% of the sample.

Every donor in the study was a healthy Caucasian. The study also sequenced three unrelated non-twin adults: a male aged 18 to 30, a male aged 50 to 59 and a female aged 50 to 59. Miltenyi CD45RO+ enrichment and human naive T-cell isolation kits were used to isolate memory (CD45RO+) and naive T cells from PBMC. What the research found in general, with its limitations: Compared with coincidental sharing between unrelated individuals, out-of-frame TCR alpha sequences shared between twins showed an excess of sequences with low generation probability. Abundant cord blood beta clonotypes had fewer insertions, young adult naive repertoires showed a similar but weaker trend, and memory repertoires showed no such trend. Conclusions relied on cross-sectional statistical analysis, since the same donors could not be followed over many years. In monozygotic twins, out-of-frame TCR alpha sharing was systematically underestimated by recombination models, although the models agreed with sharing between unrelated individuals. Invariant T cells such as MAIT and iNKT could partly confound zero-insertion analyses, although diverse VJ usage argued against such confounding for most clonotypes. In beta out-of-frame sequences, excess twin sharing was weaker, because having fewer shared sequences lowered the signal-to-noise ratio.

The material sequenced was naive T cells sorted from blood. In the paper's terms, the cell subset or site label means: cells isolated with a human naive T-cell isolation kit. The rearrangement combines TRBV6-5 with TRBJ2-3, with the D gene uncertain. The receptor was derived from a man aged 45-65 years in good health. The bases are TGTGCCAGCAGTTCCCTCCCGGCCCGCACAGATACGCAGTATTTT. Its protein reads: CASSSLPARTDTQYF.